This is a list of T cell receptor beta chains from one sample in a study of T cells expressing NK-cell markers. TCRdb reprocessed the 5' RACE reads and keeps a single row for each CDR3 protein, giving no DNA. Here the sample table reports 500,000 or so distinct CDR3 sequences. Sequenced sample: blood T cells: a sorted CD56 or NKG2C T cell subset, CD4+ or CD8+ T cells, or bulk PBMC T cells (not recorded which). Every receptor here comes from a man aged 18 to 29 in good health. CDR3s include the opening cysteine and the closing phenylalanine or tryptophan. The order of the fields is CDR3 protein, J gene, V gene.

CDR3 protein: CASSSSWQGAGGYEQYF; J gene: TRBJ2-7; V gene: TRBV12-3/TRBV12-4
CDR3 protein: CASRLGSHGTGELFF; J gene: TRBJ2-2; V gene: TRBV27
CDR3 protein: CASSQGGTPRETQYF; J gene: TRBJ2-5; V gene: TRBV3-1
CDR3 protein: CASSRHGVTEAFF; J gene: TRBJ1-1; V gene: TRBV7-6
CDR3 protein: CASSSIGSNGRMNTEAFF; J gene: TRBJ1-1; V gene: TRBV11-1
CDR3 protein: CASSLQGVVVETQYF; J gene: TRBJ2-5; V gene: TRBV7-2
CDR3 protein: CASGTGSYTEAFF; J gene: TRBJ1-1; V gene: TRBV6-1
CDR3 protein: CASSHRVPGTDTQYF; J gene: TRBJ2-3; V gene: TRBV7-9
CDR3 protein: CASGLGSGSIYEQYF; J gene: TRBJ2-7; V gene: TRBV12-5
CDR3 protein: CASSLTPDSGTQHF; J gene: TRBJ1-5; V gene: TRBV12-3/TRBV12-4
CDR3 protein: CSVSQMGDIQYF; J gene: TRBJ2-4; V gene: TRBV29-1
CDR3 protein: CASSTRTSASWSEQFF; J gene: TRBJ2-1; V gene: TRBV27
CDR3 protein: CASSLGRQGVSRETQYF; J gene: TRBJ2-5; V gene: TRBV7-9
CDR3 protein: CASSGEGRGLSNSPLHF; J gene: TRBJ1-6; V gene: TRBV7-8
CDR3 protein: CASRLYSTGFEQYF; J gene: TRBJ2-7; V gene: TRBV28
CDR3 protein: CASTGGGGYNEQFF; J gene: TRBJ2-1; V gene: TRBV27
CDR3 protein: CASSLGISGNGETQYF; J gene: TRBJ2-5; V gene: TRBV5-1
CDR3 protein: CASSFADFSNTGELFF; J gene: TRBJ2-2; V gene: TRBV5-6
CDR3 protein: CASSQDRFQPQHF; J gene: TRBJ1-5; V gene: TRBV3-1
CDR3 protein: CASSVFGTILEQYF; J gene: TRBJ2-7; V gene: TRBV7-2
CDR3 protein: CASAPDRRNSPLHF; J gene: TRBJ1-6; V gene: TRBV6-5
CDR3 protein: CASSSNPEQFF; J gene: TRBJ2-1; V gene: TRBV5-5
CDR3 protein: CASSLTGTGSNGYTF; J gene: TRBJ1-2; V gene: TRBV6-5
CDR3 protein: CASSYSPGSGSQLETQYF; J gene: TRBJ2-5; V gene: TRBV6-5
CDR3 protein: CASTIRWGGQGLSEAFF; J gene: TRBJ1-1; V gene: TRBV12-3/TRBV12-4
CDR3 protein: CASSESRGVRTDTQYF; J gene: TRBJ2-3; V gene: TRBV25-1
CDR3 protein: CASSLGPSGSREQFF; J gene: TRBJ2-1; V gene: TRBV27
CDR3 protein: CASSERGLSLYF; J gene: TRBJ2-3; V gene: TRBV2
CDR3 protein: CASSYFSGGQETQYF; J gene: TRBJ2-5; V gene: TRBV6-2/TRBV6-3
CDR3 protein: CSARVDGLAGGGTGELFF; J gene: TRBJ2-2; V gene: TRBV20-1
CDR3 protein: CASSQVGANIYF; J gene: TRBJ2-7; V gene: TRBV3-1
CDR3 protein: CAISGHKALDSPLHF; J gene: TRBJ1-6; V gene: TRBV10-3
CDR3 protein: CATSASGVREVVTDTQYF; J gene: TRBJ2-3; V gene: TRBV24-1
CDR3 protein: CASSLGQGIGDSPLHF; J gene: TRBJ1-6; V gene: TRBV6-5
CDR3 protein: CASSYRGLGNQPQHF; J gene: TRBJ1-5; V gene: TRBV9
CDR3 protein: CASSVGDEGGLIF; J gene: TRBJ1-4; V gene: TRBV9
CDR3 protein: CASSSNSEGTIYF; J gene: TRBJ1-3; V gene: TRBV5-1
CDR3 protein: CASSLTGTSYYEQYF; J gene: TRBJ2-7; V gene: TRBV7-6
CDR3 protein: CASNTGGGLWRDTQYF; J gene: TRBJ2-3; V gene: TRBV6-1
CDR3 protein: CASNRAGAADTQYF; J gene: TRBJ2-3; V gene: TRBV19
CDR3 protein: CASSLAGGFYEQYF; J gene: TRBJ2-7; V gene: TRBV12-3/TRBV12-4
CDR3 protein: CASSERGLRTQYF; J gene: TRBJ2-3; V gene: TRBV2
CDR3 protein: CSASLSGGRDEQFF; J gene: TRBJ2-1; V gene: TRBV20-1
CDR3 protein: CASSGGTKSYGYTF; J gene: TRBJ1-2; V gene: TRBV6-1
CDR3 protein: CASRTRRPAGPFFDTQYF; J gene: TRBJ2-3; V gene: TRBV4-3
CDR3 protein: CATRREATDTQYF; J gene: TRBJ2-3; V gene: TRBV6-1
CDR3 protein: CASSFGGRGYEQYF; J gene: TRBJ2-7; V gene: TRBV5-1
CDR3 protein: CSLRTGSYGYTF; J gene: TRBJ1-2; V gene: TRBV29-1
CDR3 protein: CSASRRFLNTEAFF; J gene: TRBJ1-1; V gene: TRBV20-1
CDR3 protein: CASSQGSSTGELFF; J gene: TRBJ2-2; V gene: TRBV14
CDR3 protein: CASSPGLAGDGVHEQYF; J gene: TRBJ2-7; V gene: TRBV6-1
CDR3 protein: CASVAMADTQYF; J gene: TRBJ2-3; V gene: TRBV2
CDR3 protein: CASSVAAGGGSKETQYF; J gene: TRBJ2-5; V gene: TRBV9
CDR3 protein: CASSRDRGLYNSPLHF; J gene: TRBJ1-6; V gene: TRBV3-1
CDR3 protein: CATSRDTPLLAGEETQYF; J gene: TRBJ2-5; V gene: TRBV15
CDR3 protein: CASSSRRTESSYEQYF; J gene: TRBJ2-7; V gene: TRBV7-8
CDR3 protein: CASSLEAGDWSDTQYF; J gene: TRBJ2-3; V gene: TRBV7-6
CDR3 protein: CASSPGRGIYNEQFF; J gene: TRBJ2-1; V gene: TRBV7-2